This TCR beta chain was sequenced during a study of blood T cell repertoires in COVID-19 (dated by TCRdb to the early 2020s). Context from the whole study: The collaborator samples originated in the United States, Italy and Spain and spanned the acute and convalescent phases of COVID-19. The prospective study material was composed of cDNA or gDNA derived from T cells, B-cell-depleted T cells, or PBMCs. The samples were drawn from two sources: the first 160 participants of the ongoing ImmuneRACE study, and fewer than 1,500 subjects contributed by 6 global collaborators. The repertoires were made available in a free public database intended to serve as a resource for research on the immune response to SARS-CoV-2. Sample metadata almost always included a de-identified subject ID, COVID-19 status, age in years and sex. HLA class I and class II types, where available, came from metadata supplied by the sample provider rather than from assay-based typing. Deeply sampled blood TCRbeta repertoires from subjects exposed to, actively infected with, or recovered from COVID-19 were included in the dataset. The paper as a whole reports these results and caveats: Clinical and demographic metadata were provided uncurated, with the amount varying by source and participant.

TCRbeta CDR3 regions were amplified from genomic DNA by means of the immunoSEQ Assay, a bias-controlled multiplex PCR. The study's own analysis went as follows. The number of nucleated cells in each sample was estimated from the amplification of reference gene primers within the assay. To quantify the absolute abundance of each unique TCRbeta CDR3 rearrangement, sequence reads were collapsed and filtered. For each sample, productive Simpson clonality was calculated as the square root of Simpson's diversity index over productive rearrangements. Here the immuneACCESS table is served through TCRdb, limited to in-frame sequences with V and J called. Missing clones are a known gap in these copies; in checked studies unresolved V genes cover under half, and the rest lacks a known reason. The DNA was the basis for D and trimming; V, J and clone size are from that table. Here the sample has about 190,000 clones; about 93% occur a single time. Together, the top ten hold approximately 0.5% of the sample.

With regard to this clone: It has no known antigen specificity. One base away there is no much larger clone; base qualities are not given.

Each collaborating institution followed its own protocols to collect whole blood in K2EDTA tubes. For TCRbeta analysis, collaborators shipped samples as frozen whole blood, isolated PBMCs, or DNA extracted from either of those sample types. Reading from cysteine to phenylalanine, the CDR3 counts 16 amino acids. Solely the CDR3 DNA is kept, with 48 bases framed from the first base. Trimming costs V 0 bases and J 0 bases, and their ends lie 10 bases apart. In the germline V gene, CDR1 corresponds to SGHRS and CDR2 to YFSETQ. The source material was peripheral blood. The TCR sequence derives from a man in his fifties with acute or convalescent COVID-19. The receptor chain draws on TRBV5-1 and TRBJ2-1; the D gene is perhaps TRBD2, from 6 matching bases. The nucleotide sequence is TGCGCCAGCAGCTTGGCCGGGACTTCCTCCTACAATGAGCAGTTCTTC. It translates as CASSLAGTSSYNEQFF. The variable domain in full, with residues beyond the CDR3 obtained from the reference TRBV5-1 and TRBJ2-1 genes, is KAGVTQTPRYLIKTRGQQVTLSCSPISGHRSVSWYQQTPGQGLQFLFEYFSETQRNKGNFPGRFSGRQFSNSRSEMNVSTLELGDSALYLCASSLAGTSSYNEQFFGPGTRLTVL.